Listed here are 26 T cell receptor beta chains from one sample, sequenced in a study of OX40 agonist ivuxolimab in advanced cancers. TCRdb's table, derived via immunoSEQ multiplex PCR, lists solely in-frame clones and lacks some. The data show about 46,000 clones, with 75% to 95% seen just once and 4.9% held by the top ten. Sequencing used CD4+ or CD8+ T cells sorted from blood, obtained in a trial of the OX40 agonist ivuxolimab. The receptors originated from an adult with an advanced solid tumor such as melanoma, head and neck, liver or kidney cancer.

V is TRBV5-8 and J is TRBJ2-1, with 16 bases identical to TRBD2. Germline lookup yields CDR1 SGHTS and CDR2 YDEGEE. J lost 6 bases, V lost 4 bases, and 7 bases had no gene match. CDR3 length: 17 residues. The CDR3 protein is CASSQGLAGGGFNEQFF. The CDR3 DNA reads TGTGCCAGCAGCCAGGGACTAGCGGGAGGGGGGTTCAATGAGCAGTTCTTC.

V is TRBV13 and J is TRBJ1-4; the D gene is possibly TRBD1 (5 bases). With 5 bases removed from V and 3 bases from J, the gap between germline ends came to 10 bases. This CDR3 spans 14 amino acids. CDR1 and CDR2 (germline): PRHDT, FYEKMQ (reference sequence). CDR3 in DNA: TGTGCCAGCAGCCCCGGGGACTCTAATGAAAAACTGTTTTTT. Protein product: CASSPGDSNEKLFF.

In this sample, this clone turned up once. The chain links TRBV7-9 to TRBJ2-2, with 8 bases aligning to TRBD1. CDR3 length: 16 residues. Per the germline V gene, CDR1 is SEHNR and CDR2 is FQNEAQ (reference sequence). The junction had 11 bases not matched to a gene; V was cut back by 5 bases and J by 6 bases. CDR3 protein: CASSPPGGFRAGELFF. The CDR3 bases are TGTGCCAGCAGCCCCCCAGGGGGCTTCAGGGCCGGGGAGCTGTTTTTT.

The genes are TRBV28 and TRBJ2-7; D gene uncertain. Trimming cost V 5 bases and J 2 bases, with 4 bases left between them. The V gene's germline CDR1 is MDHEN and CDR2 SYDVKM. The CDR3 is 11 amino acids. CDR3 loop: CASSLAYEQYF. CDR3 sequence (DNA): TGTGCCAGCAGTCTCGCCTACGAGCAGTACTTC.

The genes are TRBV28 and TRBJ2-7, with D possibly matching TRBD1 (6 bases). CDR3 length: 14 residues. V was clipped by 7 bases and J by 2 bases, with 15 bases between them. The germline gives CDR1 MDHEN, CDR2 SYDVKM. CDR3 coding DNA: TGTGCCAGCACCCTGGACAGATTTCCCTACGAGCAGTACTTC. Translated, it gives CASTLDRFPYEQYF.

The V call is TRBV20-1, the J call TRBJ2-2; no firm D call. Germline assignment: CDR1 DFQATT and CDR2 SNEGSKA (reference sequence). The CDR3 covers 11 residues. The ends were cut back, 4 bases at V and 4 bases at J, with 4 bases in the middle. In nucleotides, the CDR3 is TGCAGTGCTAAGAGCACCGGGGAGCTGTTTTTT. Its translation: CSAKSTGELFF.

CDR3 loop: CASSEWGGPGDPYEQYF. The CDR3 DNA is TGTGCCAGCAGTGAATGGGGGGGCCCAGGGGACCCCTACGAGCAGTACTTC. The chain couples TRBV6-1 to TRBJ2-7; D perhaps matches TRBD2 (7 bases). CDR1 is MNHNS and CDR2 is SASEGT in the germline V gene. V lost 2 bases to trimming and J lost 2 bases, with 19 bases between them. The CDR3 is 17 amino acids.

On this clone itself: The sample holds other DNA sequences that translate to the same CDR3. CDR3 DNA: TGTGCCAGCAGCTTAGCGCAGGGGAACACTGAAGCTTTCTTT. Amino acids: CASSLAQGNTEAFF. The chain combines TRBV7-9 with TRBJ1-1; perhaps TRBD1 as D (5 bases). The germline gives CDR1 SEHNR, CDR2 FQNEAQ (reference sequence). The CDR3 contains 14 residues. Trimming removed 0 bases at V and 1 base at J, with 6 bases between.

The rearrangement uses TRBV19 and TRBJ1-1; D is perhaps TRBD1 (5 bases). Trimming cost V 6 bases and J 2 bases, with 13 bases left between them. The CDR3 has 14 residues. Germline lookup yields CDR1 LNHDA and CDR2 SQIVND (reference sequence). The CDR3 coding sequence is TGTGCCAGTAGCCTGGGGTGGGGCAACACTGAAGCTTTCTTT. Its translation: CASSLGWGNTEAFF.

CDR3 nucleotides: TGTGCCAGCAGTTTAAGGTCCGCCGGGGAGCTGTTTTTT. Protein sequence: CASSLRSAGELFF. The chain joins TRBV27 to TRBJ2-2; D is unclear. The germline V gene encodes CDR1 MNHEY and CDR2 SMNVEV (reference sequence). V was pared by 2 bases and J by 6 bases, with 7 bases between. The CDR3 extends over 13 amino acids.

V and J are TRBV27 and TRBJ1-1; D perhaps matches TRBD1 (5 bases). V was clipped by 2 bases and J by 5 bases, with 12 bases between them. Germline assignment: CDR1 MNHEY and CDR2 SMNVEV (reference sequence). The CDR3 has 14 amino acids. Written as DNA, the CDR3 is TGTGCCAGCAGTTTAAGAGGGACTATGACTGAAGCTTTCTTT. Protein: CASSLRGTMTEAFF.

This clone was detected only a few times. The chain couples TRBV28 to TRBJ1-6; D possibly corresponds to TRBD1 (6 bases). The CDR3 contains 17 residues. Germline loops: CDR1 MDHEN, CDR2 SYDVKM. V lost 6 bases and J 5 bases, leaving 20 bases between the germline ends. For the CDR3, the DNA is TGTGCCAGCAGCCGGCGGGGCAGGGGATGGGATAATTCACCCCTCCACTTT. Its protein is CASSRRGRGWDNSPLHF.

The V call is TRBV5-4, the J call TRBJ1-3; no clear D gene. V was pared by 4 bases and J by 0 bases, with 17 bases between. CDR3 size: 17 residues. Germline V lookup: CDR1 SGHNT, CDR2 YYREEE (reference sequence). The CDR3 DNA reads TGTGCCAGCAGCCCCGACCTGGTAGGGATCTCTGGAAACACCATATATTTT. As protein: CASSPDLVGISGNTIYF. The full variable domain, its missing parts supplied by reference TRBV5-4 and TRBJ1-3, is ETGVTQSPTHLIKTRGQQVTLRCSSQSGHNTVSWYQQALGQGPQFIFQYYREEENGRGNFPPRFSGLQFPNYSSELNVNALELDDSALYLCASSPDLVGISGNTIYFGEGSWLTVV.

This clone came up once. The CDR3 protein is CASSLSTATGQFF. CDR3 in DNA: TGTGCCAGCAGTTTATCGACTGCGACTGGGCAGTTCTTC. V usage is TRBV27 and J usage is TRBJ2-1; D unclear. This CDR3 is built from 13 residues. V lost 0 bases and J 12 bases, leaving 12 bases between the germline ends. Germline CDR1 reads MNHEY; CDR2 reads SMNVEV (reference sequence).

The genes are TRBV11-2 and TRBJ1-3; D is undetermined. The CDR3 totals 11 residues. With 3 bases removed from V and 3 bases from J, the gap between germline ends came to 0 bases. Germline CDR1 reads SGHAT; CDR2 reads FQNNGV. CDR3 residues: CASSFGNTIYF. CDR3 nucleotide sequence: TGTGCCAGCAGCTTTGGAAACACCATATATTTT.

V is TRBV5-1 and J is TRBJ2-3; D is possibly TRBD1 (6 bases). Deletions cut 2 bases from V and 1 base from J, with 11 bases between. Germline V gene lookup returns CDR1 SGHRS and CDR2 YFSETQ. CDR3 length equals 15 residues. CDR3 region: CASSFRGRGTDTQYF. DNA for the CDR3: TGCGCCAGCAGCTTCAGGGGTAGAGGCACAGATACGCAGTATTTT.

The chain links TRBV27 to TRBJ2-7; 9 bases line up with TRBD2. CDR3 length: 16 residues. Germline V gives CDR1 MNHEY, CDR2 SMNVEV (reference sequence). Trimming cost V 5 bases and J 7 bases; bases outside gene matches: 15. The CDR3 sequence is CASSPNIKSGRLEQYF. CDR3 DNA sequence: TGTGCCAGCAGTCCAAACATTAAGAGCGGGAGGTTAGAGCAGTACTTC.

J is TRBJ2-7 and V is TRBV27, with D maybe TRBD2 (5 bases). The CDR3 totals 14 residues. CDR1 is MNHEY and CDR2 is SMNVEV in the germline V gene (reference sequence). V dropped 3 bases and J dropped 7 bases, with 16 bases sitting between them. The CDR3, as DNA: TGTGCCAGCAGTTTTATAGGGCGGAGAGGGGAGCAGTACTTC. This translates into CASSFIGRRGEQYF.

The rearrangement uses TRBV14 and TRBJ2-1; 7 bases agree with TRBD2. The CDR3 runs to 14 residues. V lost 3 bases, J lost 4 bases, and 3 bases stayed unmatched. Germline V gene data show CDR1 as SGHDN and CDR2 as FVKESK. This chain's CDR3 is CASSQLAEYNEQFF. The CDR3 region has the DNA TGTGCCAGCAGCCAGCTAGCGGAGTACAATGAGCAGTTCTTC.

This chain connects TRBV28 to TRBJ2-7, with a tentative D call TRBD2 (6 bases). The CDR3 is 14 amino acids. V dropped 11 bases and J dropped 0 bases, with 17 bases sitting between them. Germline V gene lookup returns CDR1 MDHEN and CDR2 SYDVKM. The CDR3 here is CACNPRDFSYEQYF. CDR3 coding DNA: TGTGCCTGTAACCCCAGGGACTTCTCCTACGAGCAGTACTTC.

The chain employs TRBV9 and TRBJ2-3, with no clear D. The CDR3 extends over 17 amino acids. The germline CDR1 and CDR2 sequences are SGDLS and YYNGEE. V was clipped by 0 bases and J by 0 bases, with 14 bases between them. The CDR3 sequence is CASSVDDGRISTDTQYF. For the CDR3, the DNA is TGTGCCAGCAGCGTAGACGACGGCCGAATTAGCACAGATACGCAGTATTTT. The variable domain in full, completed from reference TRBV9 and TRBJ2-3, reads DSGVTQTPKHLITATGQRVTLRCSPRSGDLSVYWYQQSLDQGLQFLIQYYNGEERAKGNILERFSAQQFPDLHSELNLSSLELGDSALYFCASSVDDGRISTDTQYFGPGTRLTVL.

The chain joins TRBV9 to TRBJ2-7; possible D gene TRBD2, 6 bases. The V and J ends lost 0 bases and 0 bases respectively, with 10 bases between them. The germline V gene has CDR1 SGDLS and CDR2 YYNGEE. There are 15 residues in the CDR3. This CDR3 is CASSVDGGDSYEQYF. CDR3 DNA: TGTGCCAGCAGCGTAGATGGCGGGGACTCCTACGAGCAGTACTTC.

V usage is TRBV5-1 and J usage is TRBJ1-2; a weak D match, TRBD1 (5 bases). V was shortened by 0 bases and J by 6 bases, with 12 bases between the two germline ends. Germline-derived CDR1 and CDR2 are SGHRS and YFSETQ. The CDR3 length is 14 residues. DNA for the CDR3: TGCGCCAGCAGCTTGGTGGGGCCAGATAATGGCTACACCTTC. It is translated as CASSLVGPDNGYTF.

In its sample, this clone was seen once. The rearrangement links TRBV28 to TRBJ1-1, with a tentative D call TRBD1 (5 bases). Trimming removed 3 bases from V and 0 bases from J, with 8 bases in between. Germline loops: CDR1 MDHEN, CDR2 SYDVKM. The CDR3 contains 14 residues. CDR3 loop: CASSFRGMNTEAFF. The CDR3 bases are TGTGCCAGCAGTTTCCGGGGGATGAACACTGAAGCTTTCTTT. Combining the CDR3 with reference TRBV28 and TRBJ1-1 gives the whole variable domain DVKVTQSSRYLVKRTGEKVFLECVQDMDHENMFWYRQDPGLGLRLIYFSYDVKMKEKGDIPEGYSVSREKKERFSLILESASTNQTSMYLCASSFRGMNTEAFFGQGTRLTVV.

The chain links TRBV27 to TRBJ2-5; 8 nucleotides match TRBD1. J was trimmed by 5 bases and V by 10 bases; bases with no gene match: 6. There are 12 residues in the CDR3. Per the germline V gene, CDR1 is MNHEY and CDR2 is SMNVEV (reference sequence). The chain's CDR3 is CATRTGWETQYF. The CDR3 DNA is TGTGCCACCCGGACAGGGTGGGAGACCCAGTACTTC.

The chain employs TRBV4-1 and TRBJ2-5; 7 bases are a match to TRBD1. CDR1 and CDR2 (germline): MGHRA, YSYEKL. The CDR3 sequence is 15 residues long. The V and J ends lost 4 bases and 0 bases, in that order; junction bases with no gene match: 5. This CDR3 is CASSLRDRDQETQYF. CDR3 DNA sequence: TGCGCCAGCAGCCTCCGGGACAGAGACCAAGAGACCCAGTACTTC.